A selection of T cell receptor beta chains follows, all from one sample in a study of blood T cell repertoires in COVID-19. The repertoire was sequenced with immunoSEQ multiplex PCR; TCRdb's copy has only in-frame clones and lacks some. Among around 130,000 clones listed, 85% were seen once. What was sequenced was peripheral blood. These receptor sequences come from a man aged 55 to 70 with acute or convalescent COVID-19. CDR3s include the opening cysteine and the closing phenylalanine or tryptophan. D genes are given only for firm matches. A clone size is listed for some rows: how often the clone was seen (once, few, many), or a class if it is expanded.

-	TRBD2	TRBJ2-3	TRBV6-6	CASSYRPSGLDGTQYF	TGTGCCAGCAGTTACAGGCCTAGCGGCCTCGATGGTACGCAGTATTTT
-	TRBD2	TRBJ2-6	TRBV4-1	CASSQGLGTTGANVLTF	TGCGCCAGCAGCCAAGGGTTGGGGACTACTGGGGCCAACGTCCTGACTTTC
-	-	TRBJ1-4	TRBV3-1/TRBV3-2	CASSQRGAGEKLFF	TGTGCCAGCAGCCAGCGGGGCGCCGGTGAAAAACTGTTTTTT
-	TRBD1	TRBJ2-3	TRBV18	CASSPTGAKDTQYF	TGTGCCAGCTCACCAACAGGGGCAAAAGATACGCAGTATTTT
-	TRBD1	TRBJ1-1	TRBV2	CASRGTGANEAFF	TGTGCCAGCAGGGGGACAGGGGCGAATGAAGCTTTCTTT
-	-	TRBJ2-1	TRBV28	CASSPRAGFYNEQFF	TGTGCCAGCAGTCCTCGAGCGGGCTTCTACAATGAGCAGTTCTTC
-	TRBD2	TRBJ2-2	TRBV28	CASSEPPGLDSAGELFF	TGTGCCAGCAGTGAACCACCGGGACTAGATTCTGCCGGGGAGCTGTTTTTT
-	TRBD1	TRBJ1-1	TRBV5-8	CASSLRGLMNTEAFF	TGTGCCAGCAGCCTCAGGGGGCTCATGAACACTGAAGCTTTCTTT
-	TRBD1	TRBJ2-5	TRBV6-5	CASSSGDSGYF	TGTGCCAGCAGCTCCGGGGACAGCGGGTACTTC
-	TRBD2	TRBJ2-4	TRBV4-3	CASSQEVGGKNIQYF	TGCGCCAGCAGCCAAGAGGTGGGGGGGAAAAACATTCAGTACTTC
-	-	TRBJ2-1	TRBV5-6	CASSLAALLKQFF	TGTGCCAGCAGCTTAGCGGCCCTACTAAAGCAGTTCTTC
-	TRBD2	TRBJ2-7	TRBV7-2	CASSPGLAGGVDEQYF	TGTGCCAGCAGCCCTGGACTAGCGGGAGGGGTTGACGAGCAGTACTTC
-	TRBD1	TRBJ2-7	TRBV5-6	CASSLLGQGSYEQYF	TGTGCCAGCAGCCTACTCGGACAGGGCTCCTACGAGCAGTACTTC
-	TRBD1	TRBJ1-2	TRBV27	CASREGAFGYTF	TGTGCCAGCAGGGAGGGGGCGTTTGGCTACACCTTC
-	-	TRBJ1-2	TRBV6-2/TRBV6-3	CASSFQGSGYTF	TGTGCCAGCAGTTTTCAGGGAAGCGGCTACACCTTC
-	TRBD1	TRBJ1-4	TRBV28	CASRRGQGDEKLFF	TGTGCCAGCAGACGGGGACAGGGAGATGAAAAACTGTTTTTT
-	-	TRBJ2-5	TRBV7-8	CASSPGYQETQYF	TGTGCCAGCAGCCCAGGGTACCAAGAGACCCAGTACTTC
-	TRBD2	TRBJ2-3	TRBV3-1/TRBV3-2	CASSQGWTSSSTQYF	TGTGCCAGCAGCCAAGGTTGGACTAGCTCTTCTACGCAGTATTTT
few	-	TRBJ2-3	TRBV6-4	CASSDPDTQYF	TGTGCCAGCAGTGACCCGGATACGCAGTATTTT
-	-	TRBJ2-5	TRBV27	CASSSIPLKFSGKETQYF	TGTGCCAGCAGTTCAATTCCATTGAAATTCTCGGGAAAAGAGACCCAGTACTTC
medium-sized	-	TRBJ2-3	TRBV7-9	CASSLSPEDTQYF	TGTGCCAGCAGCTTAAGCCCTGAAGATACGCAGTATTTT
-	TRBD1	TRBJ1-5	TRBV3-1/TRBV3-2	CASSPDREQPQHF	TGTGCCAGCAGCCCTGACAGGGAACAGCCCCAGCATTTT
-	-	TRBJ2-7	TRBV5-6	CASSLFSPAGEQYF	TGTGCCAGCAGCTTGTTTTCACCCGCGGGCGAGCAGTACTTC
-	-	TRBJ2-4	TRBV19	CASRFGHGRNIQYF	TGTGCCAGTAGATTTGGACACGGAAGGAACATTCAGTACTTC
once	TRBD2	TRBJ2-1	TRBV18	CASSPAGGPYNEQFF	TGTGCCAGCTCACCAGCGGGAGGGCCCTACAATGAGCAGTTCTTC
-	TRBD1	TRBJ1-1	TRBV28	CASSPRDRDYTEAFF	TGTGCCAGCAGTCCCCGGGACAGGGACTACACTGAAGCTTTCTTT
-	TRBD1	TRBJ1-1	TRBV4-2	CASSQGTGTNTEAFF	TGTGCCAGCAGCCAGGGGACAGGGACGAACACTGAAGCTTTCTTT
-	TRBD2	TRBJ2-3	TRBV9	CASSVVPSGDTQYF	TGTGCCAGCAGCGTAGTGCCTAGCGGGGATACGCAGTATTTT
-	-	TRBJ1-3	TRBV7-2	CASSLVPQGSGSGNTIYF	TGTGCCAGCAGCTTAGTCCCACAGGGATCCGGGTCTGGAAACACCATATATTTT
-	-	TRBJ2-2	TRBV19	CASSIRQGLNTGELFF	TGTGCCAGTAGTATTCGTCAGGGGCTGAACACCGGGGAGCTGTTTTTT
-	-	TRBJ1-5	TRBV27	CASSFQGNQPQHF	TGTGCCAGCAGTTTCCAGGGAAATCAGCCCCAGCATTTT
-	TRBD2	TRBJ2-7	TRBV9	CASSIGLAGYEQYF	TGTGCCAGCAGCATCGGACTAGCGGGCTACGAGCAGTACTTC
-	TRBD1	TRBJ2-7	TRBV4-2	CASSQVANTGGSSYEQYF	TGTGCCAGCAGCCAAGTCGCGAACACAGGGGGGAGCTCCTACGAGCAGTACTTC
-	-	TRBJ1-5	TRBV7-9	CASSLRESNQPQHF	TGTGCCAGCAGCTTAAGGGAGAGCAATCAGCCCCAGCATTTT
-	-	TRBJ1-3	TRBV10-3	CAISEWEGGSGNTIYF	TGTGCCATCAGTGAGTGGGAGGGCGGCTCTGGAAACACCATATATTTT
-	TRBD2	TRBJ2-3	TRBV7-3	CASSSGLEADTQYF	TGTGCCAGCAGTTCGGGACTAGAGGCAGATACGCAGTATTTT
-	-	TRBJ2-1	TRBV6-2/TRBV6-3	CASSPHRGSRNEQFF	TGTGCCAGCAGTCCCCATCGAGGAAGCCGGAATGAGCAGTTCTTC
-	TRBD2	TRBJ2-1	TRBV18	CASSPQLAGGEQFF	TGTGCCAGCTCACCACAACTAGCGGGAGGGGAGCAGTTCTTC
-	TRBD2	TRBJ2-7	TRBV6-1	CASSAMTSGGTYEQYF	TGTGCCAGCAGTGCAATGACTAGCGGGGGCACCTACGAGCAGTACTTC
-	TRBD2	TRBJ2-1	TRBV6-2/TRBV6-3	CASSYGLETSGYNEQFF	TGTGCCAGCAGTTACGGGCTCGAGACTAGCGGATACAATGAGCAGTTCTTC
-	TRBD1	TRBJ1-3	TRBV6-5	CASRIRGPGNTIYF	TGTGCCAGCAGGATAAGGGGGCCTGGAAACACCATATATTTT
-	TRBD2	TRBJ2-1	TRBV4-3	CASSRTSEEQFF	TGCGCCAGCAGCAGGACTAGCGAAGAGCAGTTCTTC
-	-	TRBJ2-3	TRBV6-5	CASNPAVGGTDTQYF	TGTGCCAGCAACCCTGCCGTGGGCGGCACAGATACGCAGTATTTT
-	TRBD2	TRBJ2-2	TRBV15	CATSRVQRGFSTGELFF	TGTGCCACCAGCAGAGTTCAGCGGGGGTTCTCCACCGGGGAGCTGTTTTTT
-	-	TRBJ2-7	TRBV5-6	CASTLSGYSYEQYF	TGTGCCAGCACCCTTAGCGGTTACTCCTACGAGCAGTACTTC
-	TRBD1	TRBJ2-5	TRBV9	CASSDPDRGPQETQYF	TGTGCCAGCAGCGATCCTGACAGGGGGCCGCAAGAGACCCAGTACTTC